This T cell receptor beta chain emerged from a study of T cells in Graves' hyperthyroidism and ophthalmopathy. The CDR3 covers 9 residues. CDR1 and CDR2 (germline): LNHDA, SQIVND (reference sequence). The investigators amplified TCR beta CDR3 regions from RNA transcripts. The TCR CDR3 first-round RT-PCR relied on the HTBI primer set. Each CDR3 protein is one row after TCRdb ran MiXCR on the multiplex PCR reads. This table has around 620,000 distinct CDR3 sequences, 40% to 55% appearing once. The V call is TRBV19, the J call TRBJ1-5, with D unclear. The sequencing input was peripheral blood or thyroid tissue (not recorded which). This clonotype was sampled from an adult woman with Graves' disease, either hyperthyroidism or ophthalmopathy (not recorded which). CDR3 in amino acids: CAGSQPQHF. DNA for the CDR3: TGTGCAGGGAGTCAGCCCCAGCATTTT.